The 26 T cell receptor beta chains below were found in one sample sequenced in a study of T cell changes during pregnancy in multiple sclerosis. Profiled with immunoSEQ multiplex PCR; TCRdb holds only in-frame clones, not every one. This table holds tens of thousands of clones, approximately 90% found once. The sample in question was CD4+ T cells from peripheral blood mononuclear cells, obtained in the first trimester of pregnancy. These receptors were obtained from a female donor in good health, enrolled as a control in a pregnancy study.

The rearrangement joins TRBV5-1 to TRBJ1-4, with TRBD1 identical over 7 bases. Germline CDR1 reads SGHRS; CDR2 reads YFSETQ. The length of the CDR3 is 14 residues. The junction had 5 bases not matched to a gene; V was cut back by 4 bases and J by 5 bases. CDR3 sequence reads: CASSGGDSNEKLFF. The CDR3 DNA follows: TGCGCCAGCAGCGGAGGGGACAGCAATGAAAAACTGTTTTTT. Drawing the rest from reference TRBV5-1 and TRBJ1-4, the complete variable domain is KAGVTQTPRYLIKTRGQQVTLSCSPISGHRSVSWYQQTPGQGLQFLFEYFSETQRNKGNFPGRFSGRQFSNSRSEMNVSTLELGDSALYLCASSGGDSNEKLFFGSGTQLSVL.

The chain carries TRBV7-3 and TRBJ1-1; TRBD1 matches at 8 bases. CDR1 is SGHTA, CDR2 FQGTGA, per germline. V shed 4 bases and J 5 bases; nucleotides not matched to a gene: 9. This CDR3 has 15 residues. CDR3 DNA: TGTGCCAGCAGCTCAAGGGCAGGGGGCCAGACTGAAGCTTTCTTT. It yields the protein CASSSRAGGQTEAFF. Drawing the rest from reference TRBV7-3 and TRBJ1-1, the complete variable domain is GAGVSQTPSNKVTEKGKYVELRCDPISGHTALYWYRQSLGQGPEFLIYFQGTGAADDSGLPNDRFFAVRPEGSVSTLKIQRTERGDSAVYLCASSSRAGGQTEAFFGQGTRLTVV.

The rearrangement joins TRBV19 to TRBJ2-2; 8 bases match TRBD1. V shed 3 bases and J 5 bases; nucleotides not matched to a gene: 8. The length of the CDR3 is 16 residues. Looked up from germline, CDR1 is LNHDA and CDR2 is SQIVND (reference sequence). DNA of the CDR3: TGTGCCAGTAGTATTTCAGACAGGGGTCTAACCGGGGAGCTGTTTTTT. It encodes CASSISDRGLTGELFF. The full variable domain, with the rest looked up from reference TRBV19 and TRBJ2-2, is DGGITQSPKYLFRKEGQNVTLSCEQNLNHDAMYWYRQDPGQGLRLIYYSQIVNDFQKGDIAEGYSVSREKKESFPLTVTSAQKNPTAFYLCASSISDRGLTGELFFGEGSRLTVL.

The J gene is TRBJ2-3, the V gene TRBV19; 7 nucleotides line up with TRBD1. Germline CDR1 reads LNHDA; CDR2 reads SQIVND (reference sequence). CDR3 size: 14 residues. The trim removed 8 bases at V and 0 bases at J, leaving 5 bases unmatched. CDR3 protein: CASEYRGSTDTQYF. Written as DNA, the CDR3 is TGTGCCAGTGAATACAGGGGTAGCACAGATACGCAGTATTTT.

CDR3 sequence (DNA): TGTGCCAGCTCACCACGTTTACAGGCGAATAACTATGGCTACACCTTC. As protein: CASSPRLQANNYGYTF. The chain uses TRBV18 and TRBJ1-2; D might be TRBD1 (5 bases). The V gene lost 1 base and the J gene lost 1 base, with 13 bases spanning the gap. CDR3 length equals 16 residues. Germline V lookup: CDR1 KGHSH, CDR2 LQKENI.

This clone came up once. CDR3 in amino acids: CASSRGGLQETQYF. In DNA form, the CDR3 reads TGTGCCAGTAGCCGAGGGGGCCTCCAAGAGACCCAGTACTTC. The rearrangement uses TRBV19 and TRBJ2-5; TRBD1 matches 7 bases. J gave up 1 base and V 6 bases, and 5 bases lay outside the gene matches. Germline CDR1 is LNHDA and CDR2 is SQIVND (reference sequence). This CDR3 spans 14 amino acids.

The rearrangement links TRBV28 to TRBJ1-4; perhaps TRBD1 as D (6 bases). The germline V gene has CDR1 MDHEN and CDR2 SYDVKM. This CDR3 has 16 residues. With 6 bases removed from V and 6 bases from J, the gap between germline ends came to 20 bases. DNA for the CDR3: TGTGCCAGCAGCCCTACCACAGGGTACTTTCATGAAAAACTGTTTTTT. Protein: CASSPTTGYFHEKLFF.

This clone has only one observation. J is TRBJ2-5 and V is TRBV5-4; possible D gene TRBD1, 6 bases. The ends were cut back, 1 base at V and 4 bases at J, with 14 bases in the middle. Looked up from germline, CDR1 is SGHNT and CDR2 is YYREEE (reference sequence). The CDR3 is made up of 15 amino acids. The CDR3 region is CASSLQGPERETQYF. The CDR3 coding sequence is TGTGCCAGCAGCTTGCAGGGGCCCGAGAGAGAGACCCAGTACTTC.

The chain recombines TRBV5-1 with TRBJ2-7; TRBD1 matches 7 bases. The CDR3 is 15 residues long. Trimming cost V 1 base and J 4 bases; bases outside gene matches: 8. Germline V gives CDR1 SGHRS, CDR2 YFSETQ. The CDR3: CASSLRSGGPYEQYF. CDR3 DNA: TGCGCCAGCAGCTTGAGGTCAGGGGGTCCTTACGAGCAGTACTTC.

The chain links TRBV27 to TRBJ2-7, with D uncertain. V shed 7 bases and J shed 4 bases, with 14 bases lying between them. The germline V gene has CDR1 MNHEY and CDR2 SMNVEV (reference sequence). The CDR3 sequence is 13 residues long. In DNA form, the CDR3 reads TGTGCCAGCAAACCCGTTGAGGAATACGAGCAGTACTTC. Translated: CASKPVEEYEQYF.

This clone was counted a single time. The chain couples TRBV5-1 to TRBJ2-2; 14 nucleotides agree with TRBD2. Germline loops: CDR1 SGHRS, CDR2 YFSETQ. The V segment lost 3 bases and the J segment 4 bases; nucleotides outside the gene matches: 11. The CDR3 is made up of 19 amino acids. This CDR3 reads CASSSYQGLAGVGTGELFF. In nucleotides, the CDR3 is TGCGCCAGCAGCTCCTACCAGGGACTAGCGGGAGTAGGCACCGGGGAGCTGTTTTTT.

The chain joins TRBV6-5 to TRBJ1-2; D might be TRBD1 (6 bases). V shed 5 bases and J shed 3 bases, with 13 bases lying between them. The CDR3 runs to 14 residues. From germline, CDR1 is MNHEY and CDR2 SVGAGI. CDR3 nucleotides: TGTGCCAGCAGTGAACAGGGACCCTACTATGGCTACACCTTC. The encoded protein is CASSEQGPYYGYTF.

This rearrangement joins TRBV27 to TRBJ2-2, with 11 bases matching TRBD2. This CDR3 is 16 amino acids long. J was trimmed by 6 bases and V by 4 bases; bases with no gene match: 7. CDR1 MNHEY and CDR2 SMNVEV come from the germline V gene (reference sequence). In DNA, the CDR3 is TGTGCCAGCAGTTCTACTAGCGGGAGTGTCGCCGGGGAGCTGTTTTTT. Protein sequence: CASSSTSGSVAGELFF.

The V call is TRBV5-1, the J call TRBJ1-6; D is undetermined. V lost 6 bases and J lost 8, with 15 bases in between. The CDR3 is 14 amino acids. Germline values: CDR1 SGHRS, CDR2 YFSETQ. The CDR3 bases are TGCGCCAGCACCTCGGTGTTCGGGGATTCACCCCTCCACTTT. Its protein product is CASTSVFGDSPLHF.

The rearrangement joins TRBV19 to TRBJ1-1; 10 nucleotides line up with TRBD1. V shed 4 bases, J shed 1 base, and the junction held 3 bases outside the gene matches. The CDR3 is 15 amino acids. Germline CDR1 reads LNHDA; CDR2 reads SQIVND (reference sequence). The CDR3 bases are TGTGCCAGTAGTAGGACAGGGGGGAGGAACACTGAAGCTTTCTTT. As protein: CASSRTGGRNTEAFF.

In its sample, this clone ranks as medium-sized. The chain joins TRBV4-2 to TRBJ1-4; D is perhaps TRBD1 (5 bases). The CDR3 has 16 amino acids. Germline V lookup: CDR1 LGHNA, CDR2 YNFKEQ. V lost 0 bases to trimming and J lost 8 bases, with 16 bases between them. CDR3 amino acids: CASSQDFGRDQEKLFF. In DNA form, the CDR3 reads TGTGCCAGCAGCCAAGATTTTGGCAGGGATCAAGAAAAACTGTTTTTT.

The chain employs TRBV6-1 and TRBJ2-7; 9 bases map to TRBD1. The CDR3 has 13 residues. Germline V lookup: CDR1 MNHNS, CDR2 SASEGT. The CDR3 protein is CALSPDRGYEQYF. CDR3 bases: TGTGCTCTCTCCCCGGACAGGGGTTACGAGCAGTACTTC.

The chain joins TRBV7-9 to TRBJ1-2; D is uncertain. The CDR3 covers 13 residues. Per germline, CDR1 SEHNR and CDR2 FQNEAQ (reference sequence). V dropped 1 base and J dropped 4 bases, with 7 bases sitting between them. The CDR3 protein is CASSLETVYGYTF. CDR3 DNA: TGTGCCAGCAGCTTAGAAACAGTCTATGGCTACACCTTC.

The genes are TRBV19 and TRBJ2-3; TRBD2 matches at 9 bases. V shed 10 bases and J 3 bases; nucleotides not matched to a gene: 11. CDR1 is LNHDA and CDR2 is SQIVND in the germline V gene (reference sequence). This CDR3 is 15 amino acids long. DNA of the CDR3: TGTGCCACTCGGGATGCGGGGGGGCGGACAGATACGCAGTATTTT. Translating it yields CATRDAGGRTDTQYF.

The chain links TRBV4-1 to TRBJ1-4; TRBD1 agrees at 7 bases. Trimming at V came to 0 bases and at J to 7 bases, leaving 5 bases not matched to a gene. Looked up from germline, CDR1 is MGHRA and CDR2 is YSYEKL. The CDR3 runs 15 residues. The CDR3 DNA sequence: TGCGCCAGCAGCCAAGAGGTCAGGGGGAGTGAAAAACTGTTTTTT. It yields the protein CASSQEVRGSEKLFF.

The genes are TRBV28 and TRBJ2-7; 8 bases are a match to TRBD1. This CDR3 region has 14 residues. V shed 9 bases, J shed 7 bases, and the junction held 14 bases outside the gene matches. Germline CDR1 is MDHEN and CDR2 is SYDVKM. The CDR3 reads CASTPGQGAGEQYF. CDR3 nucleotide sequence: TGTGCCAGTACCCCAGGGCAGGGGGCGGGGGAGCAGTACTTC.

The V gene is TRBV30, the J gene TRBJ2-1; perhaps TRBD2 as D (5 bases). The CDR3 is made up of 12 amino acids. With 2 bases removed from V and 10 bases from J, the gap between germline ends came to 12 bases. The germline V gene has CDR1 GTSNPN and CDR2 SVGIG (reference sequence). The CDR3 nucleotides read TGTGCCTGGAGTAACGGGATAGGAGAGCAGTTCTTC. It codes for CAWSNGIGEQFF.

The chain employs TRBV28 and TRBJ2-3, with 10 bases lining up with TRBD1. After removal of 6 bases from V and 8 bases from J, the junction contained 11 bases not matched to a gene. This CDR3 is 15 amino acids long. Looked up from germline, CDR1 is MDHEN and CDR2 is SYDVKM. The CDR3 protein is CASRPPDRGQGTQYF. The CDR3 nucleotides are TGTGCCAGCAGACCCCCCGACAGGGGGCAAGGTACGCAGTATTTT.

The rearrangement links TRBV28 to TRBJ1-2, with D perhaps TRBD1 (5 bases). Trimming removed 8 bases from V and 3 bases from J, with 19 bases in between. The CDR3 is 15 amino acids. Germline loops: CDR1 MDHEN, CDR2 SYDVKM. CDR3: CASFVGTDYHYGYTF. DNA for the CDR3: TGTGCCAGCTTCGTTGGGACGGACTATCACTATGGCTACACCTTC.

J is TRBJ1-6 and V is TRBV7-2; TRBD1 matches 7 bases. The CDR3 loop spans 14 amino acids. V was pared by 4 bases and J by 11 bases, with 8 bases of the junction left unmatched. CDR1 is SGHTA, CDR2 FQGNSA, per germline. The CDR3: CASSSTGFGAPLHF. CDR3 DNA: TGTGCCAGCAGCTCGACAGGGTTTGGGGCACCCCTCCACTTT. Combining the CDR3 with reference TRBV7-2 and TRBJ1-6 gives the whole variable domain GAGVSQSPSNKVTEKGKDVELRCDPISGHTALYWYRQSLGQGLEFLIYFQGNSAPDKSGLPSDRFSAERTGGSVSTLTIQRTQQEDSAVYLCASSSTGFGAPLHFGNGTRLTVT.

The chain recombines TRBV19 with TRBJ2-3, with D unresolved. The V gene lost 4 bases and the J gene lost 0 bases, with 11 bases spanning the gap. The V gene's germline CDR1 is LNHDA and CDR2 SQIVND (reference sequence). The CDR3 loop spans 15 amino acids. CDR3 loop: CASSTVSGSTDTQYF. The CDR3 region has the DNA TGTGCCAGTAGTACTGTCTCGGGTAGCACAGATACGCAGTATTTT.